This T cell receptor (beta chain) appears in the sequencing data of a study of T cells in Graves' hyperthyroidism and ophthalmopathy. Points from the study as a whole: Ophthalmopathy and stable hyperthyroidism were told apart by a 13 V-J model. Expanded thyroid clonotypes (above 0.001) were mostly also found in blood.

The CDR3 has 14 residues. V was shortened by 1 base and J by 5 bases, with 11 bases between the two germline ends. CDR1 SQVTM and CDR2 ANQGSEA come from the germline V gene. RNA transcripts served as the template for amplifying TCR beta CDR3 regions. HTBI primers drove first-round RT-PCR of the TCR CDR3. MiXCR was run by TCRdb on the multiplex PCR reads, yielding one entry per CDR3 protein. The repertoire has approximately 870,000 distinct CDR3 sequences, over 35% of them found once; the top ten carry roughly 8.3%. It was considered stable Graves' hyperthyroidism when ophthalmopathy did not progress within 18 months. Patients having uncontrolled infection, another autoimmune disease, pregnancy or lactation were not included. Many counts were recorded for this clonotype. The antigen remains undetermined.

The receptor's source is a young man with Graves' hyperthyroidism. The chain combines TRBV29-1 with TRBJ1-4, with D tentatively TRBD1 (5 bases). What was sequenced was blood. The DNA for the CDR3 is TGCAGCGTTGAAGGGGGACTGGAAAATGAAAAACTGTTTTTT. This sequence encodes CSVEGGLENEKLFF.